The text below deals with one TCR beta chain. Methods used by the authors: How many nucleated cells were present was estimated from reference gene primer amplification. Some clones are missing from TCRdb's copy, which holds only in-frame ones; the method was immunoSEQ multiplex PCR. V, J and clone size reflect that table, while D and trimming were determined from the DNA. The table records fewer than 120,000 clones, 82% of them present only once. This record comes from a study of blood T cell repertoires in COVID-19. Across the whole study: COVID-19 samples collected from the United States, Italy and Spain covered acute and convalescent phases. The cDNA or gDNA used as material had been derived from T cells, B-cell-depleted T cells, or PBMCs.

The CDR3 length is 14 residues. V was pared by 1 base and J by 5 bases, with 6 bases of the junction left unmatched. Germline assignment: CDR1 GTSNPN and CDR2 SVGIG (reference sequence). The TCR sequence derives from an older woman with acute or convalescent COVID-19. The sequenced sample was peripheral blood. This chain uses TRBV30 with TRBJ2-5, with TRBD2 matching over 8 bases. The CDR3 protein is CAWSAGLARETQYF. CDR3 nucleotides: TGTGCCTGGAGTGCCGGACTAGCTCGGGAGACCCAGTACTTC.